The 18 T cell receptor beta chains in this list originate from one sample, sequenced in a study of cytomegalovirus exposure and HLA in healthy donors. Use of 60 Vbeta and 13 Jbeta primers characterized the PCR. Sequencing used immunoSEQ multiplex PCR; TCRdb keeps in-frame clones, though not all of them. This repertoire shows about 78,000 clones, about three quarters found once; its top ten account for around 10%. The sample was PBMCs. These receptor sequences come from a woman in her thirties or forties in good health and CMV-seropositive.

This sequence joins TRBV27 and TRBJ2-7, with no clear D. Per the germline V gene, CDR1 is MNHEY and CDR2 is SMNVEV (reference sequence). This CDR3 spans 15 amino acids. V shed 0 bases and J shed 6 bases, with 15 bases lying between them. CDR3 loop: CASSLSYSRFSEQYF. The CDR3 DNA is TGTGCCAGCAGTTTATCGTACAGTCGGTTTAGCGAGCAGTACTTC.

This chain joins TRBV11-2 and TRBJ2-2; tentative D call: TRBD2 (6 bases). V shed 0 bases and J shed 4 bases, with 9 bases lying between them. Germline loops: CDR1 SGHAT, CDR2 FQNNGV. The CDR3 runs to 15 residues. CDR3 DNA sequence: TGTGCCAGCAGCTTAGAACTAGCAATCACCGGGGAGCTGTTTTTT. This sequence encodes CASSLELAITGELFF.

The chain has TRBV28 and TRBJ1-6; possibly TRBD1 for D (6 bases). The CDR3 spans 13 residues. In germline, CDR1 is MDHEN, CDR2 SYDVKM. Trimming stripped 3 bases from V and 7 bases from J, with 7 bases between. The CDR3 region is CASSLRGNSPLHF. CDR3 nucleotides: TGTGCCAGCAGTTTGAGGGGGAATTCACCCCTCCACTTT.

The chain is built from TRBV4-3 and TRBJ2-1; D is uncertain. With 0 bases removed from V and 5 bases from J, the gap between germline ends came to 11 bases. CDR3 length: 15 residues. Germline CDR1 is LGHNA and CDR2 is YSLEER. In nucleotides, the CDR3 is TGCGCCAGCAGCCAAGATTCCTCGCGTAACAATGAGCAGTTCTTC. Residues: CASSQDSSRNNEQFF.

Turning to this clone: Mismatch with germline at one junction end may stem from a read error. This rearrangement joins TRBV5-6 to TRBJ1-1; D call uncertain. Germline V gene lookup returns CDR1 SGHDT and CDR2 YYEEEE. The CDR3 is 13 amino acids. In DNA form, the CDR3 reads TGTGCCAGCAGCTTGGTTAAAGAATCGCCAACTAACTTT. Its protein is CASSLVKESPTNF.

The genes are TRBV4-3 and TRBJ1-2; maybe TRBD1 (5 bases). The germline CDR1 and CDR2 sequences are LGHNA and YSLEER. The CDR3 sequence is 14 residues long. V lost 0 bases and J 6 bases, leaving 11 bases between the germline ends. CDR3 in DNA: TGCGCCAGCAGCCAAGAACCGGTGGGGCATGGCTACACCTTC. Translated: CASSQEPVGHGYTF.

This clone showed up many times. The chain has TRBV7-6 and TRBJ2-7; 7 bases map to TRBD2. The CDR3 runs to 14 residues. V lost 3 bases and J lost 6; bases outside the gene matches: 8. In germline, CDR1 is SGHVS, CDR2 FNYEAQ. The CDR3 reads CASSFGAGASEQYF. CDR3 DNA: TGTGCCAGCAGCTTTGGGGCGGGAGCAAGCGAGCAGTACTTC.

The chain combines TRBV6-1 with TRBJ2-3; 7 positions agree with TRBD2. The CDR3 covers 15 residues. Germline CDR1 is MNHNS and CDR2 is SASEGT. Germline trimming cut 4 bases from V and 0 bases from J; bases unmatched to any gene: 4. The CDR3 reads CASSAAGVSTDTQYF. CDR3 DNA sequence: TGTGCCAGCAGTGCGGCGGGAGTTAGCACAGATACGCAGTATTTT.

V gene TRBV7-9 combines with J gene TRBJ2-7, with 9 nucleotides matching TRBD1. CDR1 and CDR2 from the germline V gene are SEHNR and FQNEAQ (reference sequence). J lost 1 base, V lost 7 bases, and 8 bases had no gene match. This CDR3 has 15 amino acids. CDR3 sequence reads: CASIPRGQGSYEQYF. Here the CDR3 DNA reads TGTGCCAGCATCCCCAGGGGACAGGGTTCCTACGAGCAGTACTTC.

The chain carries TRBV30 and TRBJ1-2; 9 bases line up with TRBD1. This CDR3 comprises 11 residues. J was trimmed by 5 bases and V by 5 bases; bases with no gene match: 0. Germline V gives CDR1 GTSNPN, CDR2 SVGIG (reference sequence). As DNA, the CDR3 is TGTGCCTGGGGGACAGGGTATGGCTACACCTTC. This sequence encodes CAWGTGYGYTF.

This clone has more than one count but fewer than ten. The CDR3 DNA reads as TGCGCCAGCAGCTCAACGACTAGCGGGGGAGCTACGCAGTATTTT. It codes for CASSSTTSGGATQYF. This chain links TRBV5-1 with TRBJ2-3, with TRBD2 matching over 12 bases. The junction had 7 bases not matched to a gene; V was cut back by 3 bases and J by 8 bases. Per the germline V gene, CDR1 is SGHRS and CDR2 is YFSETQ. The CDR3 totals 15 residues.

The J gene is TRBJ2-1, the V gene TRBV7-2; D is perhaps TRBD1 (5 bases). The CDR3 spans 15 residues. The germline V gene encodes CDR1 SGHTA and CDR2 FQGNSA. V lost 1 base and J lost 7, with 14 bases in between. CDR3 region: CASSLVGAGWNEQFF. The DNA for the CDR3 is TGTGCCAGCAGCTTAGTTGGGGCAGGATGGAATGAGCAGTTCTTC. Using reference TRBV7-2 and TRBJ2-1 for the parts outside the CDR3, the full variable domain is GAGVSQSPSNKVTEKGKDVELRCDPISGHTALYWYRQSLGQGLEFLIYFQGNSAPDKSGLPSDRFSAERTGGSVSTLTIQRTQQEDSAVYLCASSLVGAGWNEQFFGPGTRLTVL.

CDR3 in amino acids: CASTDRTGNTGELFF. CDR3 nucleotides: TGCGCCAGCACCGACCGGACAGGGAACACCGGGGAGCTGTTTTTT. The chain has TRBV5-1 and TRBJ2-2, with TRBD1 identical over 7 bases. This CDR3 has 15 residues. CDR1 and CDR2 from the germline V gene are SGHRS and YFSETQ. Germline trimming cut 6 bases from V and 1 base from J; bases unmatched to any gene: 6. Full variable domain (outside the CDR3, taken from reference TRBV5-1 and TRBJ2-2): KAGVTQTPRYLIKTRGQQVTLSCSPISGHRSVSWYQQTPGQGLQFLFEYFSETQRNKGNFPGRFSGRQFSNSRSEMNVSTLELGDSALYLCASTDRTGNTGELFFGEGSRLTVL.

The chain is built from TRBV25-1 and TRBJ1-2; D gene ambiguous. This CDR3 is 13 amino acids long. CDR1 is MGHDK, CDR2 SYGVNS, per germline. V was pared by 2 bases and J by 2 bases, with 6 bases between. This chain's CDR3 is CASSETGNYGYTF. The CDR3 nucleotides are TGTGCCAGCAGTGAAACGGGGAACTATGGCTACACCTTC.

This clone has only one observation. The V and J genes are TRBV5-8 and TRBJ2-3, with D possibly TRBD2 on 6 matching bases. There are 12 residues in the CDR3. Germline-derived CDR1 and CDR2 are SGHTS and YDEGEE. Trimming shortened V by 0 bases and J by 9 bases, and 8 bases separated the two germline ends. The DNA of the CDR3 is TGTGCCAGCAGCTTGGTCCGGGGGACGCAGTATTTT. It specifies CASSLVRGTQYF.

The table lists this clone with a few counts. The chain employs TRBV5-1 and TRBJ1-2, with 9 bases fitting TRBD1. The CDR3 consists of 14 residues. Trimming cost V 0 bases and J 3 bases; bases outside gene matches: 0. The germline CDR1 and CDR2 sequences are SGHRS and YFSETQ. The CDR3 nucleotides read TGCGCCAGCAGCTTGGGGACAGGGGACTATGGCTACACCTTC. It is translated as CASSLGTGDYGYTF. Together with reference TRBV5-1 and TRBJ1-2, the CDR3 gives the full variable domain: KAGVTQTPRYLIKTRGQQVTLSCSPISGHRSVSWYQQTPGQGLQFLFEYFSETQRNKGNFPGRFSGRQFSNSRSEMNVSTLELGDSALYLCASSLGTGDYGYTFGSGTRLTVV.

This chain joins TRBV2 and TRBJ1-2; possibly TRBD1 for D (5 bases). Trimming removed 6 bases at V and 6 bases at J, with 11 bases between. CDR1 and CDR2 (germline): SNHLY, FYNNEI. The CDR3 runs to 12 residues. The CDR3 sequence: CASRRTPNGYTF. The CDR3 coding sequence is TGTGCCAGCAGGCGGACACCAAATGGCTACACCTTC.

The rearrangement links TRBV28 to TRBJ1-2, with D uncertain. The germline V gene encodes CDR1 MDHEN and CDR2 SYDVKM. CDR3 size: 14 residues. V lost 5 bases, J lost 8 bases, and 18 bases lay in between. The CDR3 DNA is TGTGCCAGCAGTACCCCCGATAGTTTCCGGGGCTACACCTTC. This sequence encodes CASSTPDSFRGYTF.